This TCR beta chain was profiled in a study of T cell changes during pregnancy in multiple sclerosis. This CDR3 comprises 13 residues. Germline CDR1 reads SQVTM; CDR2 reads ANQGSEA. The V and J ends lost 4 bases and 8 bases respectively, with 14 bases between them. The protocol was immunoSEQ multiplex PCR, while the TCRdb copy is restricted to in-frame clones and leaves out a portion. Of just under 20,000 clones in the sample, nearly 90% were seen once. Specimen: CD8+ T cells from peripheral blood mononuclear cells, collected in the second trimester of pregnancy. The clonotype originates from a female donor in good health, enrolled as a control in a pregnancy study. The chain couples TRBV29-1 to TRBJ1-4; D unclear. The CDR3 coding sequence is TGCAGCGTTGGCGGGCCCCGACGCGAAAAACTGTTTTTT. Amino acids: CSVGGPRREKLFF.